One and the same sample provided the 11 T cell receptor beta chains below, sequenced in a study of cytomegalovirus exposure and HLA in healthy donors (dated by TCRdb to the late 2010s). The library was generated by the immunoSEQ multiplex PCR assay. For the multiplex PCR, a mixture combining 60 forward primers for TCR Vbeta segments and 13 reverse primers for TCR Jbeta segments was used. Imported from immuneACCESS, the table was reduced by TCRdb to in-frame sequences with V and J called. These copies leave out some clones; in studies compared against another copy, an unresolved V gene accounts for under half, and the cause of the remainder is not known. For this sample there are about 100,000 clones; less than 80% appear just once. The ten most abundant clones make up 7.8% of the sample. What was sequenced was PBMCs. All receptors derive from a man aged 25-40 years in good health and CMV-seronegative.

V and J are TRBV19 and TRBJ1-1; TRBD1 matches at 7 bases. V was pared by 7 bases and J by 1 base, with 6 bases of the junction left unmatched. This CDR3 comprises 14 residues. The germline CDR1 and CDR2 sequences are LNHDA and SQIVND (reference sequence). The CDR3 here is CASTIGTANTEAFF. The CDR3 region has the DNA TGTGCCAGTACCATCGGGACAGCGAACACTGAAGCTTTCTTT.

This rearrangement joins TRBV21-1 to TRBJ2-3; the table gives TRBD2 as D, unverified against the DNA. TRBV21-1 is classified as a pseudogene. This CDR3 has 18 residues. The chain's CDR3 is CASSKKVGTSGSTDTQYF. CDR3 nucleotide sequence: TGTGCCAGCAGCAAAAAGGTGGGGACTAGCGGGAGCACAGATACGCAGTATTTT.

To note about this clone: Compared with germline, one end of the junction differs, possibly owing to a read error. Other DNA sequences in the sample encode the same CDR3. V and J are TRBV7-9 and TRBJ2-5; D is possibly TRBD1 (5 bases). The CDR3 has 14 residues. The V gene's germline CDR1 is SEHNR and CDR2 FQNEAQ (reference sequence). The chain's CDR3 is CASSLSTGWETQYF. The CDR3 DNA follows: TGCGCCAGCAGCTTGTCCACAGGTTGGGAGACCCAGTACTTC.

The chain uses TRBV7-6 and TRBJ1-1; D is unresolved. V lost 4 bases, J lost 4 bases, and 10 bases lay in between. The CDR3 loop spans 13 amino acids. Germline CDR1 is SGHVS and CDR2 is FNYEAQ. The CDR3 protein is CASSSGRGTEAFF. The DNA for the CDR3 is TGTGCCAGCAGCTCCGGCCGGGGCACTGAAGCTTTCTTT.

The chain has TRBV4-2 and TRBJ2-1; TRBD2 aligns across 10 bases. V lost 3 bases to trimming and J lost 9 bases; unmatched junction nucleotides: 11. The length of the CDR3 is 16 residues. CDR1 and CDR2 (germline): LGHNA, YNFKEQ. As DNA, the CDR3 is TGTGCCAGCAGCCAGAGAGTTAGCGGGGGGTCAGGTGAGCAGTTCTTC. Protein sequence: CASSQRVSGGSGEQFF.

The sample holds one count of this clone. V is TRBV18 and J is TRBJ2-5; the D is unclear. The CDR3 loop spans 14 amino acids. Trimming took off 3 bases at V and 0 bases at J, with 8 bases between the two ends. The germline V gene encodes CDR1 KGHSH and CDR2 LQKENI. For the CDR3, the DNA is TGTGCCAGCTCACCGGGCTCTCACCAAGAGACCCAGTACTTC. Residues: CASSPGSHQETQYF.

This clone appeared a few times. This chain links TRBV5-1 with TRBJ2-7; 7 positions match TRBD1. This CDR3 region has 15 residues. Germline V CDR1 and CDR2: SGHRS, YFSETQ. V was clipped by 0 bases and J by 3 bases; unmatched bases: 6. CDR3 region: CASSLVTYRGYEQYF. The DNA of the CDR3 is TGCGCCAGCAGCTTGGTGACCTACAGGGGCTACGAGCAGTACTTC.

This clone was found a few times. The chain carries TRBV18 and TRBJ1-6; TRBD1 matches at 8 bases. J gave up 10 bases and V 3 bases, and 8 bases lay outside the gene matches. CDR1 and CDR2 from the germline V gene are KGHSH and LQKENI. The CDR3 contains 15 residues. The CDR3 DNA reads as TGTGCCAGCTCACCCGGACAGGGTAAAGGGTCACCCCTCCACTTT. Translated, it gives CASSPGQGKGSPLHF.

In DNA form, the CDR3 reads TGTGCCAGCAGAAAAACGGGGGGGGACTCCTACGAGCAGTACTTC. It codes for CASRKTGGDSYEQYF. The rearrangement joins TRBV6-1 to TRBJ2-7, with 8 bases identical to TRBD2. This CDR3 region has 15 residues. Germline loops: CDR1 MNHNS, CDR2 SASEGT. With 6 bases clipped from V and 0 bases from J, the junction kept 7 bases outside the gene matches.

V usage is TRBV29-1 and J usage is TRBJ2-1; 8 bases are shared with TRBD2. Unmatched junction bases numbered 12, after V lost 2 bases and J lost 9 bases. Germline V gene lookup returns CDR1 SQVTM and CDR2 ANQGSEA. The CDR3 covers 15 residues. CDR3 DNA: TGCAGCGTTGAATTGGGGGCTAGCGGGCCATCTGAGCAGTTCTTC. This sequence encodes CSVELGASGPSEQFF.

The chain employs TRBV6-6 and TRBJ2-7; no clear D gene. From germline, CDR1 is MNHNY and CDR2 SVGAGI (reference sequence). The CDR3 has 12 residues. V was clipped by 5 bases and J by 5 bases, with 10 bases between them. CDR3 sequence: CASSAKADEQYF. For the CDR3, the DNA is TGTGCCAGCAGTGCCAAAGCCGACGAGCAGTACTTC.